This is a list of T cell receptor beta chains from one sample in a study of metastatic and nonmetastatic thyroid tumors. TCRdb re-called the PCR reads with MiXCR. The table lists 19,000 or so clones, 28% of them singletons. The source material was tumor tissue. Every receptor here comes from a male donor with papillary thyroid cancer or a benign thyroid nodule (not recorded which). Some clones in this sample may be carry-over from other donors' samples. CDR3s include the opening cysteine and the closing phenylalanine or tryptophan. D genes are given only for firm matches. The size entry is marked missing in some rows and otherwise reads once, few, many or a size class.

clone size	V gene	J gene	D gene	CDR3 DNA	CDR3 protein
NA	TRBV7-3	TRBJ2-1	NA	TGTGCCAGCAGCTTACCGGGGACCAATGAGCAGTTCTTC	CASSLPGTNEQFF
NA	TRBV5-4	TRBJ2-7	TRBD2	TGTGCCAGCAGTTCCGGGACTAGCGGATACGAGCAGTACTTC	CASSSGTSGYEQYF
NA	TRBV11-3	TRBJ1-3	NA	TGTGCCAGTAGCTCATACAGCAGCTCTGGAAACACCATATATTTT	CASSSYSSSGNTIYF
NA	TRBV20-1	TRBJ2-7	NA	TGCAGTGCTCTCCACAGGGTCTCGCTACTCCCCTACGAGCAGTACTTC	CSALHRVSLLPYEQYF
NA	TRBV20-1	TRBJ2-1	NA	TGCAGTGCTGACTCCGTGGTAGCGCGCAATGAGCAGTTCTTC	CSADSVVARNEQFF
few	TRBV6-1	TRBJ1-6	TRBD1	TGTGCCAGCAGATTGACAGGGTGCATTGGTTCACCCCTCCACTTT	CASRLTGCIGSPLHF
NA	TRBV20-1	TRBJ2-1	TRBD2	TGCAGTGCCTTGACTAGCGGGTCTAGCAATGAGCAGTTCTTC	CSALTSGSSNEQFF
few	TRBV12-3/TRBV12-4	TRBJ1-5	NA	TGTGCCAGCAGTCTGGGTCAGCCCCATCATTTT	CASSLGQPHHF
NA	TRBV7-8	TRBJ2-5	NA	TGTGCCAGCAGCTTAGACGGGAACGGAGAGACCCAGTACTTC	CASSLDGNGETQYF
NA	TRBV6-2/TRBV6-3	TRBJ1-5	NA	TGTGCCAGCAGTTACTCTTTTCGCAATCAGCCCCAGCATTTT	CASSYSFRNQPQHF
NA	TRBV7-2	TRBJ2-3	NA	TGTGCCAGCAGCTTAGCGCCCCATCAAGATACGCAGTATTTT	CASSLAPHQDTQYF
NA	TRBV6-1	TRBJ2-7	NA	TGTGCCAGCAGTGAACAGCTCTACGAGCAGTACTTC	CASSEQLYEQYF
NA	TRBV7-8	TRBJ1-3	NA	TGTGCCAGCAGAAAGGAAAAGAGCTCTGGAAACACCATATATTTT	CASRKEKSSGNTIYF
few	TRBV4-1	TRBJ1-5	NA	TGCGCCAGCAGCCAAGCAGAATATAGCAATCAGCCCCAGCATTTT	CASSQAEYSNQPQHF
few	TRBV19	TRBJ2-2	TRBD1	TGTGCCAGTAATCAGGGGGCATCCGGGGAGCTGTTTTTT	CASNQGASGELFF
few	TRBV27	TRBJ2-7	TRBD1	TGTGCCAGTTCGGGACAGGAGAGCTCCTACGAGCAGTACTTC	CASSGQESSYEQYF
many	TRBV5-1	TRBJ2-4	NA	TGCGCCAGCATCGGCGAATCAAACATTCAGTACTTC	CASIGESNIQYF
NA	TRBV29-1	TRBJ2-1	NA	TGCAGCGTTGATTTTGGAGGGGGTGATGAGCAGTTCTTC	CSVDFGGGDEQFF
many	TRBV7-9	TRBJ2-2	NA	TGTGCCAGCAGCTCCTCCACCGGGGAGCTGTTTTTT	CASSSSTGELFF
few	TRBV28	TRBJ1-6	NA	TGTGCCAGCAGTTTATATCTCGCAGGGGCTTCACCCCTCCACTTT	CASSLYLAGASPLHF
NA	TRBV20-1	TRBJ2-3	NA	TGCAGCCTCGTAACGGGAAAGACAGATACGCAGTATTTT	CSLVTGKTDTQYF
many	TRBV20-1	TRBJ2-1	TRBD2	TGCAGTGCGCTCTGGAGCGGGAGGCCCCGCAATGAGCAGTTCTTC	CSALWSGRPRNEQFF
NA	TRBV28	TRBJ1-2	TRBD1	TGTGCCAGCAGGACAGGGCGCGACTATGGCTACACCTTC	CASRTGRDYGYTF
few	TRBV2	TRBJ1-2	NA	TGTGCCAGCAGTGAATGGGGGGGCTACACCTTC	CASSEWGGYTF
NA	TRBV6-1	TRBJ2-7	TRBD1	TGTGCCAGCAGTGACCGGGACAGGGTCAACGAGCAGTACTTC	CASSDRDRVNEQYF
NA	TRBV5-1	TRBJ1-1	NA	TGCGCCAGCAGCCTGGGAGAGGGGAACACTGAAGCTTTCTTT	CASSLGEGNTEAFF
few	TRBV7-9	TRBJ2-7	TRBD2	TGTGCCAGCAGCTTAGTGGGACTAGGAAGATTGAACTTC	CASSLVGLGRLNF
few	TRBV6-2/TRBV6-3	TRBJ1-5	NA	TGTGCCAGCAGTTACGGGCAGCCGTATAGCAATCAGCCCCAGCATTTT	CASSYGQPYSNQPQHF
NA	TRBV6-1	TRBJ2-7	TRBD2	TGTGCCAGCAGGTCGGGACTAGCGGGGTCCTACGAGCAGTACTTC	CASRSGLAGSYEQYF
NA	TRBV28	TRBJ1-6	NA	TGTGCCAGCAGTTTTAGCATAGCACCCCTCCACTTT	CASSFSIAPLHF
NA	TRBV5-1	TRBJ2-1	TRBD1	TGCGCCAGCAGCTTAACAGGGGGCACCGCATTCGATGAGCAGTCCTTC	CASSLTGGTAFDEQSF
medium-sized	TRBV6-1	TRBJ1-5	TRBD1	TGTGCCAGCAGTGAAGTGGGGACAGCCTTTTATCAGCCCCAGCATTTT	CASSEVGTAFYQPQHF
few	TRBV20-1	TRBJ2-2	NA	TGCAGTGCTAGAGTTGCCCACACCGGGGAGCTGTTTTTT	CSARVAHTGELFF
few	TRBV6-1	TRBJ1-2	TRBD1	TGTGCCAGCAGCCCTGACAGGGGAGCAAGCTATGGCTACACCTTC	CASSPDRGASYGYTF
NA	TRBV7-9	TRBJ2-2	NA	TGTGCCAGCAGCGGGGGGCCCGGGGAGCTGTTTTTT	CASSGGPGELFF
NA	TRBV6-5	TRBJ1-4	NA	TGTGCCAGCAGTTACAAGTCAGCGCAAGGAGAAAAACTGTTTTTT	CASSYKSAQGEKLFF
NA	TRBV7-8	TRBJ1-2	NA	TGTGCCAGCAGCTTAGGCACAGGTTTGGACTATGGCTACACCTTC	CASSLGTGLDYGYTF
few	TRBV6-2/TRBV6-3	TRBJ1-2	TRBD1	TGTGCCAGCAGGAGGACAGGGTCTAACTATGGCTACACCTTC	CASRRTGSNYGYTF
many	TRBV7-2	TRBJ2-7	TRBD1	TGTGCCAGCAGCCTGGGGACAGGTCGGACCTACGAGCAGTACTTC	CASSLGTGRTYEQYF
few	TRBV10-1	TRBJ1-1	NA	TGCGCCAGCAGTGATCAGGGACGGGCTTTCTTT	CASSDQGRAFF
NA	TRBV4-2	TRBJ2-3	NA	TGTGCCAGCAGCCAAGGCGGTTCGGTCAGCGGAGCTCGCCATACGCAGTATTTT	CASSQGGSVSGARHTQYF
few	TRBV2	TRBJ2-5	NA	TGTGCCAGCAAGACATCCCAAGATACCCAGTACTTC	CASKTSQDTQYF
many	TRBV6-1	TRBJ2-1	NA	TGTGCCAGCAGTGAAGCAGGGGGGGCGGGGAACAATGAGCAGTTCTTC	CASSEAGGAGNNEQFF
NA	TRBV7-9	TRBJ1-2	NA	TGTGCCAGCAGCTTCGACAGTAACTATGGCTACACCTTC	CASSFDSNYGYTF
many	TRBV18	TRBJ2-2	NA	TGTGCCAGCTCACCGTCGGGGTCAGGGACCACCGGGGAGCTGTTTTTT	CASSPSGSGTTGELFF
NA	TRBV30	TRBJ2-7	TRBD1	TGTGCCTGGAGCGCCCCTGGACAGGCGGAATTTTCATACGAGCAGTACTTC	CAWSAPGQAEFSYEQYF
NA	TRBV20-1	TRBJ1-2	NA	TGCAGTGCTAGAGATGATCAGGTGGCCGGTGGCTACACCTTC	CSARDDQVAGGYTF
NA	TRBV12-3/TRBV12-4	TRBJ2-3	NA	TGTGCCAGCAGTTGGAGGTCAGATACGCAGTATTTT	CASSWRSDTQYF
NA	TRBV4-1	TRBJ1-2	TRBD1	TGCGCCAGCAGCCAAGACTCACCGGGACAGGGGGCCTATGGCTACACCTTC	CASSQDSPGQGAYGYTF
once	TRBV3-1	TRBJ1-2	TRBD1	TGTGCCAGCAGCCTCCGGGACAGGGGTTATGGCTACACCTTC	CASSLRDRGYGYTF
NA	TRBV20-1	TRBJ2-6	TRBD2	TGCAGTGCTAGAGATCTAGAGCGGGAGGGATCTGGGGCCAACGTCCTGACTTTC	CSARDLEREGSGANVLTF
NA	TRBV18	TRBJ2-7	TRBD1	TGTGCCAGCTCACCGGGGACAGGATCCTACGAGCAGTACTTC	CASSPGTGSYEQYF
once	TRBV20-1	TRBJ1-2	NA	TGCAGTGCTATCCCCATTTATGGCTACACCTTC	CSAIPIYGYTF
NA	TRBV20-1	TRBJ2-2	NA	TGCAGTGCTCCGTGCCCCGGCAACACCGGGGAGCTGTTTTTT	CSAPCPGNTGELFF
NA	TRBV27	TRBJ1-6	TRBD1	TGTGCCAGCAGTCCCGGACAGGGAAGCGGGTATTGGTCACCCCTCCACTTT	CASSPGQGSGYWSPLHF
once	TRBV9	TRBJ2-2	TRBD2	TGTGCCAGCAGCGTAGCCCCCTCGGGAGGCACCGGGGAGCTGTTTTTT	CASSVAPSGGTGELFF
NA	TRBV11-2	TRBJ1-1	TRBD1	TGTGCCAGCAGCTTTACAGGGGGCTTGGATGAAGCTTTCTTT	CASSFTGGLDEAFF
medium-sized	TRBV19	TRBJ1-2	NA	TGTGCCAGTAGCAAACCCGACAGGTTGGATGGCTACACCTTC	CASSKPDRLDGYTF
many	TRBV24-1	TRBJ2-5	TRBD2	TGTGCCACCAGTGAATCTGTGGCTAGCGGGAGGGAGGGGGAGACCCAGTACTTC	CATSESVASGREGETQYF